The 31 T cell receptor beta chains below all came from one sample that was sequenced in a study of cytomegalovirus exposure and HLA in healthy donors. Primers: 60 Vbeta forward and 13 Jbeta reverse. The table came from immunoSEQ multiplex PCR; TCRdb's copy has only in-frame clones and leaves some out. The table has some 140,000 clones, roughly 80% seen once; the top ten hold about 0.97%. Sequencing was done on a sample of PBMCs. Receptor source: a man between 18 and 29 years old in good health and CMV-seronegative.

This clone turned up a few times. Mismatch with germline at one junction end may stem from a read error. The chain joins TRBV4-1 to TRBJ2-7; D possibly corresponds to TRBD2 (6 bases). This CDR3 contains 14 residues. Germline values: CDR1 MGHRA, CDR2 YSYEKL. The CDR3 loop is CASSPDLGGYEQYF. The CDR3 DNA follows: TGTGCCAGCAGCCCGGATCTGGGAGGATACGAGCAGTACTTC.

The chain is built from TRBV10-3 and TRBJ1-2; 9 positions agree with TRBD1. V gave up 3 bases and J gave up 5 bases; unmatched junction bases: 4. CDR3 size: 14 residues. Germline V CDR1 and CDR2: ENHRY, SYGVKD. CDR3 sequence: CAISEVDRGYGYTF. The DNA for the CDR3 is TGTGCCATCAGTGAAGTGGACAGGGGTTATGGCTACACCTTC.

The CDR3 is CASSRPGGGPNTEAFF. The CDR3 region has the DNA TGTGCCAGCAGCCGCCCGGGCGGAGGACCGAACACTGAAGCTTTCTTT. The rearrangement uses TRBV13 and TRBJ1-1; D uncertain. The germline V gene encodes CDR1 PRHDT and CDR2 FYEKMQ (reference sequence). This CDR3 spans 16 amino acids. V lost 5 bases and J 1 base, leaving 17 bases between the germline ends.

The gene calls are TRBV7-9 and TRBJ2-7; no clear D. The ends were cut back, 1 base at V and 2 bases at J, with 9 bases in the middle. The germline CDR1 and CDR2 sequences are SEHNR and FQNEAQ (reference sequence). The CDR3 spans 14 residues. CDR3 nucleotides: TGTGCCAGCAGCTTAGTGTCTCGTCCCTACGAGCAGTACTTC. It specifies CASSLVSRPYEQYF.

The chain is built from TRBV11-1 and TRBJ2-1; tentatively, D is TRBD1 (6 bases). The CDR3 extends over 14 amino acids. V was shortened by 5 bases and J by 6 bases, with 14 bases between the two germline ends. CDR1 SGHAT and CDR2 FQDESV come from the germline V gene (reference sequence). The CDR3, as DNA: TGTGCCAGCAGCCACGACGTCAGGGGCAATGAGCAGTTCTTC. Its protein is CASSHDVRGNEQFF.

The rearrangement uses TRBV7-9 and TRBJ1-5; D ambiguous. Trimming took off 6 bases at V and 3 bases at J, with 18 bases between the two ends. This CDR3 is 16 amino acids long. The germline gives CDR1 SEHNR, CDR2 FQNEAQ (reference sequence). The chain's CDR3 is CASSISFVRDNQPQHF. The DNA for the CDR3 is TGTGCCAGCAGTATTAGCTTTGTCCGTGACAATCAGCCCCAGCATTTT.

The CDR3 spells CASSDRAGVSEQYF. The CDR3 DNA reads as TGTGCCAGCAGTGACAGGGCGGGGGTCTCCGAGCAGTACTTC. The genes are TRBV2 and TRBJ2-7; TRBD2 matches 7 bases. The CDR3 runs to 14 residues. With V trimmed by 3 bases and J by 6 bases, 8 bases remained unmatched. Germline V gene sequence: CDR1 SNHLY, CDR2 FYNNEI.

This chain links TRBV5-1 with TRBJ1-1; no clear D. The CDR3 runs 16 residues. Trimming removed 4 bases at V and 8 bases at J, with 24 bases between. CDR1 is SGHRS, CDR2 YFSETQ, per germline. CDR3 protein: CASSPLARGNKLEAFF. The CDR3 DNA follows: TGCGCCAGCAGCCCCCTCGCCCGAGGGAACAAATTAGAAGCTTTCTTT. The complete variable domain, with remaining parts taken from reference TRBV5-1 and TRBJ1-1, reads KAGVTQTPRYLIKTRGQQVTLSCSPISGHRSVSWYQQTPGQGLQFLFEYFSETQRNKGNFPGRFSGRQFSNSRSEMNVSTLELGDSALYLCASSPLARGNKLEAFFGQGTRLTVV.

This sequence joins TRBV27 and TRBJ1-2; D is perhaps TRBD1 (5 bases). CDR1 is MNHEY, CDR2 SMNVEV, per germline (reference sequence). The CDR3 spans 14 residues. Trimming shortened V by 6 bases and J by 3 bases, and 14 bases separated the two germline ends. CDR3 amino acids: CASSYGGRDYGYTF. CDR3 coding DNA: TGTGCCAGCAGCTACGGGGGGAGGGACTATGGCTACACCTTC.

CDR3 amino acids: CAWSLLTGILNGYTF. CDR3 in DNA: TGTGCCTGGAGCCTTTTGACAGGGATATTGAATGGCTACACCTTC. The chain recombines TRBV30 with TRBJ1-2; TRBD1 aligns across 7 bases. The CDR3 runs 15 residues. V gave up 3 bases and J gave up 6 bases; unmatched junction bases: 13. Germline lookup yields CDR1 GTSNPN and CDR2 SVGIG (reference sequence).

About this clone: Mismatch with germline at one junction end may stem from a read error. The chain combines TRBV9 with TRBJ1-1, with 8 bases that match TRBD1. Germline loops: CDR1 SGDLS, CDR2 YYNGEE. This CDR3 has 14 amino acids. The CDR3 region has the DNA TGTGCCAACAGCGCGGGGACAGGAAACACTGAAGCTTTCTTT. Amino acid sequence: CANSAGTGNTEAFF.

V gene TRBV11-3 combines with J gene TRBJ2-7; D unclear. Germline V lookup: CDR1 SGHNT, CDR2 YENEEA. The CDR3 spans 13 residues. The V gene lost 0 bases and the J gene lost 2 bases, with 5 bases spanning the gap. This CDR3 reads CASSLDSAYEQYF. The CDR3 nucleotides are TGTGCCAGCAGCTTAGACAGCGCCTACGAGCAGTACTTC.

The V gene is TRBV6-4, the J gene TRBJ2-2; D remains ambiguous. CDR3 length equals 17 residues. CDR1 MRHNA and CDR2 SNTAGT come from the germline V gene. The V end lost 0 bases, the J end lost 1 base, and 12 bases lay between the germline ends. The CDR3 bases are TGTGCCAGCAGTGACTCGTGGTATCCAGGGAACACCGGGGAGCTGTTTTTT. Its translation is CASSDSWYPGNTGELFF.

J is TRBJ2-1 and V is TRBV5-1; 7 nucleotides align to TRBD1. CDR3 length: 16 residues. V lost 4 bases to trimming and J lost 0 bases; unmatched junction nucleotides: 7. The germline V gene has CDR1 SGHRS and CDR2 YFSETQ. The CDR3 DNA reads TGCGCCAGCAGCCTTCCGGGACAGAGCTCCTACAATGAGCAGTTCTTC. This encodes CASSLPGQSSYNEQFF. Drawing the rest from reference TRBV5-1 and TRBJ2-1, the complete variable domain is KAGVTQTPRYLIKTRGQQVTLSCSPISGHRSVSWYQQTPGQGLQFLFEYFSETQRNKGNFPGRFSGRQFSNSRSEMNVSTLELGDSALYLCASSLPGQSSYNEQFFGPGTRLTVL.

In this sample, this clone turned up a few times. CDR3 sequence: CASSEDSGQPQHF. In DNA, the CDR3 is TGTGCCAGCAGTGAAGACAGTGGTCAGCCCCAGCATTTT. The rearrangement joins TRBV6-1 to TRBJ1-5; no definite D call. Trimming removed 1 base at V and 6 bases at J, with 7 bases between. This CDR3 is built from 13 residues. Germline assignment: CDR1 MNHNS and CDR2 SASEGT.

J is TRBJ2-2 and V is TRBV4-2; 9 positions agree with TRBD2. J was trimmed by 2 bases and V by 2 bases; bases with no gene match: 9. Germline loops: CDR1 LGHNA, CDR2 YNFKEQ. The CDR3 length is 18 residues. CDR3 sequence: CASSQPDASGANTGELFF. Written as DNA, the CDR3 is TGTGCCAGCAGCCAACCAGACGCTAGCGGGGCAAACACCGGGGAGCTGTTTTTT.

This rearrangement joins TRBV5-4 to TRBJ1-6; no clear D. V was trimmed by 3 bases and J by 6 bases, leaving 10 bases between them. The CDR3 totals 14 residues. CDR1 SGHNT and CDR2 YYREEE come from the germline V gene (reference sequence). The CDR3 region has the DNA TGTGCCAGCAGCTCGCAACGGGGTAATTCACCCCTCCACTTT. It is translated as CASSSQRGNSPLHF.

The chain uses TRBV6-1 and TRBJ1-5; 9 bases fit TRBD1. V gave up 7 bases and J gave up 7 bases; unmatched junction bases: 5. The CDR3 contains 13 residues. Germline V gene lookup returns CDR1 MNHNS and CDR2 SASEGT. The DNA for the CDR3 is TGTGCCAGCAACGACAGGGGGACACAGCCCCAGCATTTT. Its protein is CASNDRGTQPQHF.

This clone was observed a handful of times. The V and J genes are TRBV6-1 and TRBJ2-2; D possibly corresponds to TRBD2 (5 bases). V was trimmed by 3 bases and J by 6 bases, leaving 8 bases between them. CDR3 length: 13 amino acids. CDR1 is MNHNS, CDR2 SASEGT, per germline. The CDR3 spells CASSERESGELFF. CDR3 coding DNA: TGTGCCAGCAGTGAGAGGGAGTCCGGGGAGCTGTTTTTT.

As regards this clone: An end of the junction does not agree with germline; a read error may underlie this. The gene calls are TRBV5-1 and TRBJ2-3; 14 positions match TRBD2. This CDR3 contains 17 residues. Germline CDR1 is SGHRS and CDR2 is YFSETQ. CDR3 in DNA: TGCGCCAGCAGCATAGGACTAGCGGGGGGCCTCACAAATACGCAGTATTTT. This encodes CASSIGLAGGLTNTQYF.

The genes are TRBV27 and TRBJ2-5; no firm D call. V was pared by 4 bases and J by 1 base, with 4 bases between. The CDR3 is made up of 12 amino acids. Looked up from germline, CDR1 is MNHEY and CDR2 is SMNVEV (reference sequence). CDR3 in amino acids: CASSSSQETQYF. The CDR3 bases are TGTGCCAGCAGTTCCAGCCAAGAGACCCAGTACTTC.

V and J are TRBV6-5 and TRBJ1-1, with D uncertain. Germline assignment: CDR1 MNHEY and CDR2 SVGAGI. CDR3 length equals 12 residues. Trimming took off 2 bases at V and 7 bases at J, with 8 bases between the two ends. In DNA, the CDR3 is TGTGCCAGCAGTTACCCCCAGTATGAAGCTTTCTTT. This gives the protein CASSYPQYEAFF.

The chain is built from TRBV2 and TRBJ1-3, with 8 bases identical to TRBD1. The CDR3 is made up of 16 amino acids. With V trimmed by 3 bases and J by 5 bases, 9 bases remained unmatched. Germline V gene sequence: CDR1 SNHLY, CDR2 FYNNEI. CDR3 in DNA: TGTGCCAGCAGTGATCCGGGACAGGCGAATCGAAACACCATATATTTT. Its protein product is CASSDPGQANRNTIYF.

The gene calls are TRBV5-1 and TRBJ2-1; TRBD1 matches at 9 bases. This CDR3 contains 15 residues. J lost 6 bases, V lost 8 bases, and 12 bases had no gene match. Germline CDR1 is SGHRS and CDR2 is YFSETQ. CDR3 amino acids: CASSRSGTGPNEQFF. In DNA, the CDR3 is TGCGCCAGTTCCCGATCCGGGACAGGGCCCAATGAGCAGTTCTTC.

As regards this clone: One junction end disagrees with the germline gene, perhaps due to a read error. The chain is built from TRBV9 and TRBJ2-2; 8 bases fit TRBD1. Per germline, CDR1 SGDLS and CDR2 YYNGEE. This CDR3 is built from 16 residues. The CDR3 reads CAGSVSGTGNTGELFF. Here the CDR3 DNA reads TGTGCCGGCAGCGTAAGTGGGACAGGGAACACCGGGGAGCTGTTTTTT.

The genes are TRBV20-1 and TRBJ1-1; TRBD1 is a possible D gene (5 bases). The CDR3 runs to 11 residues. V was shortened by 6 bases and J by 8 bases, with 13 bases between the two germline ends. Germline CDR1 reads DFQATT; CDR2 reads SNEGSKA (reference sequence). The CDR3 DNA reads TGCAGTGCCGGGGGTTTGATAGAAGCTTTCTTT. It encodes CSAGGLIEAFF.

The rearrangement uses TRBV28 and TRBJ1-2; no firm D call. Germline CDR1 reads MDHEN; CDR2 reads SYDVKM. The CDR3 contains 13 residues. Trimming took 2 bases from V and 5 from J, leaving 9 bases between them. The CDR3 spells CASSLGLRYGYTF. The CDR3 coding sequence is TGTGCCAGCAGTTTAGGGCTACGGTATGGCTACACCTTC.

V and J are TRBV18 and TRBJ1-2, with D unclear. Germline CDR1 reads KGHSH; CDR2 reads LQKENI. This CDR3 is 13 amino acids long. Trimming left V 1 base short and J 8 bases short, with 11 bases between. CDR3 sequence: CASSPLGIEGYTF. In nucleotides, the CDR3 is TGTGCCAGCTCACCACTCGGGATAGAAGGCTACACCTTC.

The chain joins TRBV6-1 to TRBJ1-1; 8 positions match TRBD1. J gave up 5 bases and V 7 bases, and 9 bases lay outside the gene matches. The CDR3 sequence is 14 residues long. CDR1 is MNHNS and CDR2 is SASEGT in the germline V gene. The CDR3 bases are TGTGCCAGCATCGAACAGGGGGTTAAAACTGAAGCTTTCTTT. Translated: CASIEQGVKTEAFF.

V gene TRBV5-1 combines with J gene TRBJ1-3, with 10 bases that match TRBD1. V lost 7 bases to trimming and J lost 0 bases; unmatched junction nucleotides: 10. The V gene's germline CDR1 is SGHRS and CDR2 YFSETQ. The CDR3 contains 17 residues. The CDR3 coding sequence is TGCGCCAGCTCCCCGGGACAGGGGAGTTACTCTGGAAACACCATATATTTT. Translated: CASSPGQGSYSGNTIYF.

The rearrangement uses TRBV18 and TRBJ1-3, with D uncertain. The CDR3 is 13 amino acids. Deletions cut 3 bases from V and 2 bases from J, with 5 bases between. CDR1 is KGHSH and CDR2 is LQKENI in the germline V gene. The CDR3 sequence is CASSPLPGNTIYF. The CDR3 region has the DNA TGTGCCAGCTCACCCCTCCCTGGAAACACCATATATTTT.